The 14 T cell receptor beta chains given below trace back to one sample, sequenced in a study of PD-L1 blockade in urothelial cancer. TCRdb's copy holds only in-frame clones and misses some; the assay was immunoSEQ multiplex PCR. The sample gives about 90,000 clones, 90% to 95% of which show up once; 8.5% to 9.5% is in the top ten. The input for sequencing was PBMCs, taken around atezolizumab (anti-PD-L1) treatment. Source of these receptors: a man in his 60s with urothelial cancer.

V usage is TRBV7-2 and J usage is TRBJ1-3; TRBD1 might be the D (5 bases). V shed 1 base and J shed 0 bases, with 7 bases lying between them. The CDR3 has 15 amino acids. Germline CDR1 reads SGHTA; CDR2 reads FQGNSA. CDR3 sequence reads: CASSLGGSSGNTIYF. In DNA form, the CDR3 reads TGTGCCAGCAGCTTAGGGGGCTCCTCTGGAAACACCATATATTTT. Using reference TRBV7-2 and TRBJ1-3 for the parts outside the CDR3, the full variable domain is GAGVSQSPSNKVTEKGKDVELRCDPISGHTALYWYRQSLGQGLEFLIYFQGNSAPDKSGLPSDRFSAERTGGSVSTLTIQRTQQEDSAVYLCASSLGGSSGNTIYFGEGSWLTVV.

The chain links TRBV28 to TRBJ2-7; 10 bases agree with TRBD2. The CDR3 contains 14 residues. V shed 6 bases and J 1 base; nucleotides not matched to a gene: 3. Germline V gene sequence: CDR1 MDHEN, CDR2 SYDVKM. The CDR3 DNA follows: TGTGCCAGCAGCCCAGCGGGAGGGTCCTACGAGCAGTACTTC. This sequence encodes CASSPAGGSYEQYF. Full variable domain (outside the CDR3, taken from reference TRBV28 and TRBJ2-7): DVKVTQSSRYLVKRTGEKVFLECVQDMDHENMFWYRQDPGLGLRLIYFSYDVKMKEKGDIPEGYSVSREKKERFSLILESASTNQTSMYLCASSPAGGSYEQYFGPGTRLTVT.

The CDR3: CASSQGRVADTQYF. Here the CDR3 DNA reads TGTGCCAGCAGCCAAGGCAGGGTTGCAGATACGCAGTATTTT. The rearrangement uses TRBV4-2 and TRBJ2-3; tentatively, D is TRBD1 (5 bases). Per germline, CDR1 LGHNA and CDR2 YNFKEQ. V was clipped by 1 base and J by 4 bases, with 9 bases between them. CDR3 length equals 14 residues.

The chain is built from TRBV7-8 and TRBJ1-1; D might be TRBD1 (5 bases). V lost 5 bases and J 1 base, leaving 11 bases between the germline ends. Germline CDR1 is SGHVS and CDR2 is FQNEAQ. This CDR3 is built from 14 residues. The CDR3 protein is CASSPMGGNTEAFF. The CDR3 nucleotides are TGTGCCAGCAGCCCAATGGGGGGGAACACTGAAGCTTTCTTT.

The chain links TRBV4-3 to TRBJ2-7, with D maybe TRBD1 (6 bases). V was shortened by 1 base and J by 3 bases, with 13 bases between the two germline ends. The CDR3 covers 15 residues. Germline lookup yields CDR1 LGHNA and CDR2 YSLEER. The DNA of the CDR3 is TGCGCCAGCAGCCAAGGATTGACAGGCAACTACGAGCAGTACTTC. It specifies CASSQGLTGNYEQYF.

The chain carries TRBV9 and TRBJ2-7, with 7 bases lining up with TRBD1. The CDR3 sequence is 15 residues long. The germline V gene encodes CDR1 SGDLS and CDR2 YYNGEE. After removal of 0 bases from V and 2 bases from J, the junction contained 5 bases not matched to a gene. CDR3 bases: TGTGCCAGCAGCGTAGGGGTGGGACAGACCTACGAGCAGTACTTC. This codes for CASSVGVGQTYEQYF.

Comment on this clone: A read error may account for a junction end that differs from germline. The chain employs TRBV2 and TRBJ1-6; 7 bases match TRBD1. The CDR3 is 12 amino acids. Germline V CDR1 and CDR2: SNHLY, FYNNEI. The CDR3 loop is CASKEGARDSKF. The CDR3 coding sequence is TGTGCCAGCAAGGAGGGTGCTAGGGACAGCAAATTT.

V usage is TRBV14 and J usage is TRBJ1-3; no firm D call. V was pared by 0 bases and J by 2 bases, with 8 bases between. CDR1 and CDR2 from the germline V gene are SGHDN and FVKESK. The CDR3 runs 15 residues. In DNA, the CDR3 is TGTGCCAGCAGCCAAGATGAGGCGGCTGGAAACACCATATATTTT. This gives the protein CASSQDEAAGNTIYF.

This clone was picked up a small number of times. Other nucleotide sequences in the sample specify the same CDR3. The chain joins TRBV9 to TRBJ1-1; D might be TRBD1 (6 bases). Germline V gene sequence: CDR1 SGDLS, CDR2 YYNGEE. The V end lost 2 bases, the J end lost 0 bases, and 8 bases lay between the germline ends. The CDR3 is made up of 14 amino acids. The CDR3 DNA follows: TGTGCCAGCAGCGTCGGACAGTTGAACACTGAAGCTTTCTTT. Its protein is CASSVGQLNTEAFF.

CDR3: CASSLQGLAGVGNEQFF. The CDR3 nucleotides are TGTGCCAGCAGCTTACAGGGACTAGCGGGAGTGGGCAATGAGCAGTTCTTC. This sequence joins TRBV7-3 and TRBJ2-1; 14 bases match TRBD2. Germline-derived CDR1 and CDR2 are SGHTA and FQGTGA. J lost 6 bases, V lost 2 bases, and 6 bases had no gene match. This CDR3 has 17 residues.

This chain uses TRBV6-5 with TRBJ1-2; 9 bases map to TRBD1. The CDR3 covers 15 residues. Trimming took 4 bases from V and 5 from J; bases not matched to a gene: 8. Per the germline V gene, CDR1 is MNHEY and CDR2 is SVGAGI. This CDR3 is CASSSRDRVTYGYTF. As DNA, the CDR3 is TGTGCCAGCAGTTCCCGGGACAGGGTAACGTATGGCTACACCTTC.

V is TRBV10-3 and J is TRBJ2-5; 8 bases are a match to TRBD1. CDR3 size: 16 residues. J was trimmed by 5 bases and V by 8 bases; bases with no gene match: 16. Germline V gene sequence: CDR1 ENHRY, CDR2 SYGVKD. CDR3 protein: CAISEQGAQAMETQYF. The CDR3 DNA reads TGTGCCATCTCTGAGCAGGGGGCGCAGGCCATGGAGACCCAGTACTTC.

The chain recombines TRBV7-9 with TRBJ1-1; D ambiguous. V lost 1 base, J lost 5 bases, and 2 bases lay in between. The V gene's germline CDR1 is SEHNR and CDR2 FQNEAQ (reference sequence). CDR3 length: 11 residues. As DNA, the CDR3 is TGTGCCAGCAGCTTAGTAACTGAAGCTTTCTTT. It codes for CASSLVTEAFF.

V usage is TRBV30 and J usage is TRBJ1-4, with TRBD1 matching 8 bases. J lost 2 bases, V lost 2 bases, and 4 bases had no gene match. This CDR3 comprises 15 residues. Germline lookup yields CDR1 GTSNPN and CDR2 SVGIG (reference sequence). The CDR3 nucleotides read TGTGCCTGGAGTAATACAGGGGGGACTAATGAAAAACTGTTTTTT. Its protein is CAWSNTGGTNEKLFF.